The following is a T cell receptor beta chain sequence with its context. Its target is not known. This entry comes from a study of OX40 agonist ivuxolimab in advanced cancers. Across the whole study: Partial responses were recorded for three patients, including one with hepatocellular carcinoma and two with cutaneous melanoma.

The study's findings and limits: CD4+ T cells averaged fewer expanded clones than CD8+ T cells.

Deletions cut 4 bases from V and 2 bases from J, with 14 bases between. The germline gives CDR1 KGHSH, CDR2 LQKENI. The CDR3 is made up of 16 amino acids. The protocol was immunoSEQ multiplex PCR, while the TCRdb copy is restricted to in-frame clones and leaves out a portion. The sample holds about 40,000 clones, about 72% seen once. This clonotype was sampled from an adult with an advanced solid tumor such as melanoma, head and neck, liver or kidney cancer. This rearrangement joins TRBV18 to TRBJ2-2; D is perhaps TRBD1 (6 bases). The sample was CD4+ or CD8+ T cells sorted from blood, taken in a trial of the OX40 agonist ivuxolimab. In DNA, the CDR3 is TGTGCCAGCTCACAGGAGCAGGGGAGAAACACCGGGGAGCTGTTTTTT. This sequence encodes CASSQEQGRNTGELFF.